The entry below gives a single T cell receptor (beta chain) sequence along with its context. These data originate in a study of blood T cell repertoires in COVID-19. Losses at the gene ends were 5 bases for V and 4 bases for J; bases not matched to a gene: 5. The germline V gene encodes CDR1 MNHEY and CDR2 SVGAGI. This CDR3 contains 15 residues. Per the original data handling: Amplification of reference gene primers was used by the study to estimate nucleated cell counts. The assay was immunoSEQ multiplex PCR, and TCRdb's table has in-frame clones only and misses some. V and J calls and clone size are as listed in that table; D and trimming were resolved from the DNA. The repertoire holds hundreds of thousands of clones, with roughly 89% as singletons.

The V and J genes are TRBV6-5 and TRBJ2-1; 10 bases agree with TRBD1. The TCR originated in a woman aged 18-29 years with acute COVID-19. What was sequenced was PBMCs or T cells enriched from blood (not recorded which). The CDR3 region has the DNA TGTGCCAGCAGTCCGGACAGGGGGGCTTACAATGAGCAGTTCTTC. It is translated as CASSPDRGAYNEQFF.